The 5 T cell receptor beta chains below were found in one sample sequenced in a study of shared clonotypes between healthy human individuals. Assay used: immunoSEQ multiplex PCR; TCRdb lists only in-frame clones, some missing. The table has 2 million to 3 million clones, over 85% seen once. The sequenced material came from naive CD4+ T cells from PBMCs. Subset given: CD45RA+ positively selected. The receptors here all came from a man aged 18 to 30 in good health. Some clones in this sample may be carry-over from other donors' samples.

The CDR3 loop reads CASSEWYEQYF. The CDR3 coding sequence is TGTGCCAGCAGTGAATGGTACGAGCAGTACTTC. This chain connects TRBV6-1 to TRBJ2-7; D is unresolved. The CDR3 covers 11 residues. Trimming left V 2 bases short and J 4 bases short, with 3 bases between. Germline loops: CDR1 MNHNS, CDR2 SASEGT.

The chain uses TRBV5-1 and TRBJ1-1, with D perhaps TRBD1 (5 bases). The CDR3 runs to 14 residues. The germline gives CDR1 SGHRS, CDR2 YFSETQ. V shed 3 bases and J shed 4 bases, with 13 bases lying between them. For the CDR3, the DNA is TGCGCCAGCAGCTACCCCGAGAGGGGCACTGAAGCTTTCTTT. Translating it yields CASSYPERGTEAFF.

J is TRBJ2-7 and V is TRBV28; D is ambiguous. CDR1 MDHEN and CDR2 SYDVKM come from the germline V gene. V lost 2 bases to trimming and J lost 7 bases, with 18 bases between them. The length of the CDR3 is 15 residues. The CDR3 is CASSLPTGSAKEQYF. The CDR3 DNA follows: TGTGCCAGCAGTTTACCCACCGGATCGGCGAAGGAGCAGTACTTC.

The J gene is TRBJ2-1, the V gene TRBV9, with a weak D call TRBD1 (5 bases). CDR1 SGDLS and CDR2 YYNGEE come from the germline V gene. Trimming removed 7 bases from V and 10 bases from J, with 12 bases in between. This CDR3 is 11 amino acids long. For the CDR3, the DNA is TGTGCCAGCGGAAGACAGAGAGAGCAGTTCTTC. As protein: CASGRQREQFF.

The chain recombines TRBV5-4 with TRBJ2-3; 12 bases fit TRBD2. The CDR3 totals 16 residues. V was pared by 3 bases and J by 11 bases, with 13 bases of the junction left unmatched. Germline V gene sequence: CDR1 SGHNT, CDR2 YYREEE (reference sequence). CDR3 in amino acids: CASSSGLAGTSRMQYF. The CDR3 nucleotides read TGTGCCAGCAGCTCCGGACTAGCGGGAACTAGTAGAATGCAGTATTTT.